These 14 T cell receptor beta chains were all obtained from the same sample, sequenced in a study of cytomegalovirus exposure and HLA in healthy donors. The primer mix had 60 Vbeta and 13 Jbeta primers. Data came from immunoSEQ multiplex PCR; TCRdb stores just in-frame clones and leaves some out. The data show about 140,000 clones, with around 85% seen just once and less than 3% held by the top ten. What was sequenced was PBMCs. These receptors were collected from a woman in her 30s in good health and CMV-seronegative.

The chain uses TRBV19 and TRBJ1-1; D remains unclear. This CDR3 is 13 amino acids long. CDR1 is LNHDA and CDR2 is SQIVND in the germline V gene (reference sequence). V was clipped by 5 bases and J by 5 bases, with 12 bases between them. CDR3 in DNA: TGTGCCAGTAGTGTGACTACAAGGACTGAAGCTTTCTTT. This sequence encodes CASSVTTRTEAFF. The complete variable domain, with remaining parts taken from reference TRBV19 and TRBJ1-1, reads DGGITQSPKYLFRKEGQNVTLSCEQNLNHDAMYWYRQDPGQGLRLIYYSQIVNDFQKGDIAEGYSVSREKKESFPLTVTSAQKNPTAFYLCASSVTTRTEAFFGQGTRLTVV.

The gene calls are TRBV11-3 and TRBJ2-5; a possible D gene is TRBD2 (8 bases). V was shortened by 5 bases and J by 5 bases, with 18 bases between the two germline ends. CDR1 is SGHNT and CDR2 is YENEEA in the germline V gene. The CDR3 is 15 amino acids. The CDR3 nucleotides read TGTGCCAGCAGCCCGGGAGGGGGCGGGCGGGAGACCCAGTACTTC. Translating it yields CASSPGGGGRETQYF.

The chain is built from TRBV10-3 and TRBJ1-2; 9 nucleotides align to TRBD1. Germline CDR1 is ENHRY and CDR2 is SYGVKD. CDR3 length equals 16 residues. J lost 2 bases, V lost 6 bases, and 10 bases had no gene match. For the CDR3, the DNA is TGTGCCATCAGGACGAGTCAGGGACAGGGAAACTATGGCTACACCTTC. Translation gives CAIRTSQGQGNYGYTF.

This rearrangement joins TRBV30 to TRBJ1-5; 7 bases are a match to TRBD1. V gave up 4 bases and J gave up 4 bases; unmatched junction bases: 4. Germline V gene sequence: CDR1 GTSNPN, CDR2 SVGIG (reference sequence). The CDR3 contains 13 residues. CDR3 nucleotides: TGTGCCTGGAACAGACAGGGTAATCAGCCCCAGCATTTT. Its protein is CAWNRQGNQPQHF.

The chain joins TRBV7-8 to TRBJ2-5; D is possibly TRBD1 (5 bases). Germline-derived CDR1 and CDR2 are SGHVS and FQNEAQ. CDR3 size: 15 residues. V was pared by 7 bases and J by 0 bases, with 15 bases between. The chain's CDR3 is CASTVGHRYQETQYF. Here the CDR3 DNA reads TGTGCCAGCACCGTCGGACACCGGTACCAAGAGACCCAGTACTTC.

This clone has a handful of counts. The rearrangement joins TRBV7-6 to TRBJ2-1; 14 nucleotides agree with TRBD2. Germline CDR1 and CDR2: SGHVS and FNYEAQ. This CDR3 region has 18 residues. Unmatched junction bases numbered 11, after V lost 2 bases and J lost 8 bases. CDR3 nucleotide sequence: TGTGCCAGCAGCTTACGGATGGGACTAGCGGGAGTCAGGGATGAGCAGTTCTTC. Protein: CASSLRMGLAGVRDEQFF.

The chain employs TRBV10-3 and TRBJ1-1; D unclear. The CDR3 runs 14 residues. The V end was cut by 7 bases, the J end by 3 bases, with 15 bases between. CDR1 ENHRY and CDR2 SYGVKD come from the germline V gene. The CDR3 nucleotides read TGTGCCATCACCTACGGAGGGAGAGACACTGAAGCTTTCTTT. This sequence encodes CAITYGGRDTEAFF.

The chain has TRBV5-6 and TRBJ2-5; 8 bases line up with TRBD1. The J call may be wrong; the DNA end is better matched by TRBJ2-7. The CDR3 runs 16 residues. Germline-derived CDR1 and CDR2 are SGHDT and YYEEEE. CDR3 in DNA: TGTGCCAGCAGCATAAAAGGGCAGGGGGCTTGGAACGAGCAGTACTTC. Amino acids: CASSIKGQGAWNEQYF.

This clone has more than one count but fewer than ten. This chain connects TRBV6-5 to TRBJ2-7; 8 bases match TRBD1. CDR3 size: 13 residues. V shed 6 bases and J 2 bases; nucleotides not matched to a gene: 3. In germline, CDR1 is MNHEY, CDR2 SVGAGI. The DNA of the CDR3 is TGTGCCAGCAGGGACAGGGAGACCTACGAGCAGTACTTC. Its translation: CASRDRETYEQYF.

The gene calls are TRBV28 and TRBJ2-7, with 7 bases fitting TRBD1. The CDR3 extends over 15 amino acids. V gave up 3 bases and J gave up 1 base; unmatched junction bases: 6. Germline assignment: CDR1 MDHEN and CDR2 SYDVKM. The CDR3 sequence is CASSFQWGQSYEQYF. CDR3 DNA: TGTGCCAGCAGTTTCCAATGGGGACAGTCCTACGAGCAGTACTTC.

The chain joins TRBV19 to TRBJ2-5; possible D gene TRBD1, 6 bases. The CDR3 is made up of 13 amino acids. Germline CDR1 LNHDA, CDR2 SQIVND (reference sequence). V was cut by 5 bases and J by 5 bases, with 12 bases left in between. The CDR3 region has the DNA TGTGCCAGTAGTCGCAATCAGGGGGAGACCCAGTACTTC. Translation gives CASSRNQGETQYF.

V and J are TRBV28 and TRBJ1-2; 8 bases align to TRBD1. The CDR3 covers 15 residues. Looked up from germline, CDR1 is MDHEN and CDR2 is SYDVKM. The V gene end was trimmed by 4 bases and the J gene end by 8 bases; junction bases not matched to a gene: 12. CDR3 sequence: CASSYGTGGLSGYTF. The DNA for the CDR3 is TGTGCCAGCAGTTATGGGACAGGCGGACTATCGGGCTACACCTTC.

This clone was picked up a small number of times. This chain connects TRBV2 to TRBJ2-1, with 13 bases lining up with TRBD2. The V segment lost 6 bases and the J segment 4 bases; nucleotides outside the gene matches: 3. The germline V gene encodes CDR1 SNHLY and CDR2 FYNNEI. The CDR3 covers 15 residues. The CDR3 reads CASRGLAGLYNEQFF. The CDR3 DNA reads as TGTGCCAGCAGGGGACTAGCGGGGTTATACAATGAGCAGTTCTTC. Using reference TRBV2 and TRBJ2-1 for the parts outside the CDR3, the full variable domain is EPEVTQTPSHQVTQMGQEVILRCVPISNHLYFYWYRQILGQKVEFLVSFYNNEISEKSEIFDDQFSVERPDGSNFTLKIRSTKLEDSAMYFCASRGLAGLYNEQFFGPGTRLTVL.

The chain carries TRBV15 and TRBJ1-6; no clear D gene. This CDR3 is built from 16 residues. Trimming left V 3 bases short and J 0 bases short, with 9 bases between. Germline assignment: CDR1 LNHNV and CDR2 YYDKDF (reference sequence). CDR3 DNA sequence: TGTGCCACCAGCAGGGACTTACGCTCCTATAATTCACCCCTCCACTTT. Its translation: CATSRDLRSYNSPLHF.